This TCR beta chain appears in the sequencing data of a study of cytomegalovirus exposure and HLA in healthy donors. The PCR used 60 Vbeta and 13 Jbeta primers. Here immunoSEQ multiplex PCR was the method, and the copy in TCRdb shows in-frame clones only, minus some. The data hold around 98,000 clones, with 60% to 80% observed a single time. Looked up from germline, CDR1 is LGHNA and CDR2 is YSLEER. The CDR3 runs 16 residues. J gave up 3 bases and V 0 bases, and 7 bases lay outside the gene matches. On this clone itself: Its antigen is unknown.

Points from the study as a whole: In vitro checks showed that a few CMV-associated chains really do target CMV antigens.

This rearrangement joins TRBV4-3 to TRBJ2-5, with 7 nucleotides matching TRBD2. Specimen: PBMCs. The TCR was taken from a woman in her 40s in good health and CMV-seronegative. Here the CDR3 reads CASSQDPPRGEETQYF. DNA for the CDR3: TGCGCCAGCAGCCAAGATCCTCCTCGGGGGGAAGAGACCCAGTACTTC.